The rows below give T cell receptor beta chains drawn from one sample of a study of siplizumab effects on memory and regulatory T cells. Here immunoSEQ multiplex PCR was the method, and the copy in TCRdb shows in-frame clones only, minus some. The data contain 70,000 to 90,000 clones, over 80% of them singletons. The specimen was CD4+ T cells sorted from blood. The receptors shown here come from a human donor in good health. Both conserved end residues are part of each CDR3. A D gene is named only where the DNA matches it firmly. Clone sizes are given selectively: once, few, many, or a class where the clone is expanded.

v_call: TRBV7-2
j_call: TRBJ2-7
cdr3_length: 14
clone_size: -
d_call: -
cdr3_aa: CASSFQPSSYEQYF
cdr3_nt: TGTGCCAGCAGCTTTCAACCCTCCTCCTACGAGCAGTACTTC

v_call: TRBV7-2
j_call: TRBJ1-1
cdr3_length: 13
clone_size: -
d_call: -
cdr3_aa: CASSSTVGTEAFF
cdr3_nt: TGTGCCAGCAGCTCAACAGTTGGCACTGAAGCTTTCTTT

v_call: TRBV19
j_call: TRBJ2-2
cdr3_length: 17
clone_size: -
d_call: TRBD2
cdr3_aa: CASSHRRLAGATGELFF
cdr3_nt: TGTGCCAGTAGCCATAGGAGGCTAGCGGGAGCCACCGGGGAGCTGTTTTTT

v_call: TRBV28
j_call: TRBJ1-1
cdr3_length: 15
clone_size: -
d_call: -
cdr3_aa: CASSLYDSENTEAFF
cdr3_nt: TGTGCCAGCAGTTTATACGACAGCGAGAACACTGAAGCTTTCTTT

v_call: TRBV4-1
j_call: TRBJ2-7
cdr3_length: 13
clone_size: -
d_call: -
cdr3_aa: CASSQVVRTGRYF
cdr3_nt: TGCGCCAGCAGCCAAGTGGTTAGAACAGGGAGGTACTTC

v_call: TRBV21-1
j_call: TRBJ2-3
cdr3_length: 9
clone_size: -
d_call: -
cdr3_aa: CASRDTQYF
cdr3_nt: TGTGCCAGTAGGGATACGCAGTATTTT

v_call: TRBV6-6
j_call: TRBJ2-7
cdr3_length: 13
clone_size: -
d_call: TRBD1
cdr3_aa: CASSKIDRVEQYF
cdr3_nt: TGTGCCAGCAGTAAAATAGACAGGGTTGAGCAGTACTTC

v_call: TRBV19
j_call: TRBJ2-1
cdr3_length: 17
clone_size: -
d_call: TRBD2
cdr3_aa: CASSTGYSGSSYNEQFF
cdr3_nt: TGTGCCAGTAGTACCGGTTATAGCGGGAGCTCCTACAATGAGCAGTTCTTC

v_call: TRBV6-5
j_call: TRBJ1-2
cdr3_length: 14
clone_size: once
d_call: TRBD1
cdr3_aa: CASSPGTANYGYTF
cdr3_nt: TGTGCCAGCAGCCCCGGGACAGCTAACTATGGCTACACCTTC

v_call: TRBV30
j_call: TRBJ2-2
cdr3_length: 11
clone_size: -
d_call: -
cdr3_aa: CAWSITGELFF
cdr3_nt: TGTGCCTGGAGTATTACCGGGGAGCTGTTTTTT

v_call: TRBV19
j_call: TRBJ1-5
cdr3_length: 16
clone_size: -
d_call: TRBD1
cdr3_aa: CASSTTGGLGNQPQHF
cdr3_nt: TGTGCCAGTAGTACCACAGGGGGCTTGGGCAATCAGCCCCAGCATTTT

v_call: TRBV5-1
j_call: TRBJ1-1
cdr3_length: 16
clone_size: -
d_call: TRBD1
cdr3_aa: CASSLRDRGLNTEAFF
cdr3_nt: TGCGCCAGCAGCTTACGGGACAGGGGACTGAACACTGAAGCTTTCTTT

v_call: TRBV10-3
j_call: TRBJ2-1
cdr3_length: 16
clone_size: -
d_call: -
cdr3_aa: CAISENRGSSYNEQFF
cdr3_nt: TGTGCCATCAGTGAGAATCGGGGGAGCTCCTACAATGAGCAGTTCTTC

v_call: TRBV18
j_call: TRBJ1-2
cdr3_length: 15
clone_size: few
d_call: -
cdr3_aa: CASSPRVPTNYGYTF
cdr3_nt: TGTGCCAGCTCACCACGGGTCCCTACTAACTATGGCTACACCTTC

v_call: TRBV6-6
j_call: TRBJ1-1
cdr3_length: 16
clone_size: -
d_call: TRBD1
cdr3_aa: CASSSSRQGADTEAFF
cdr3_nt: TGTGCCAGCAGTTCGTCTAGACAGGGGGCTGACACTGAAGCTTTCTTT

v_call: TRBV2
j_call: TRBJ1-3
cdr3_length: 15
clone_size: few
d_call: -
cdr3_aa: CASSEASWEGNTIYF
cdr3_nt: TGTGCCAGCAGTGAAGCTAGTTGGGAAGGAAACACCATATATTTT

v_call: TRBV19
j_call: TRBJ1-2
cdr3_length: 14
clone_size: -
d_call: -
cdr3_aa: CASSRGDWSYGYTF
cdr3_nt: TGTGCCAGTAGCCGAGGGGACTGGTCCTATGGCTACACCTTC

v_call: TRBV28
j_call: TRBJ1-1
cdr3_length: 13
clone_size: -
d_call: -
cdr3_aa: CASSPPGVPEAFF
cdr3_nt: TGTGCCAGCAGTCCTCCGGGGGTCCCTGAAGCTTTCTTT

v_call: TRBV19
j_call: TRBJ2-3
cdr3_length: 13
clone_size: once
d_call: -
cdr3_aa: CAIATRVTDTQYF
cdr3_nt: TGTGCCATTGCGACCCGGGTCACAGATACGCAGTATTTT

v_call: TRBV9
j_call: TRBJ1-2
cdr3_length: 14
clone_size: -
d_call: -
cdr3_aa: CASTPTGNSYGYTF
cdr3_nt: TGTGCCAGCACCCCCACCGGGAACTCCTATGGCTACACCTTC

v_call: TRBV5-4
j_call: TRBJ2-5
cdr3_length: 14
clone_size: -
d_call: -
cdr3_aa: CASSPEGHLETQYF
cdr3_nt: TGTGCCAGCAGCCCTGAGGGTCACCTAGAGACCCAGTACTTC

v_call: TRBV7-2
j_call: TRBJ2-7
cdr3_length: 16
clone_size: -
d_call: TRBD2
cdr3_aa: CASSSTGTSGRSEQYF
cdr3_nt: TGTGCCAGCAGCTCAACGGGGACTAGCGGGAGATCCGAGCAGTACTTC

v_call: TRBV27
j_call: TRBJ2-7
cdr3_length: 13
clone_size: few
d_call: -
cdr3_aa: CASSPRWGHEQYF
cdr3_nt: TGTGCCAGCAGTCCCCGATGGGGCCACGAGCAGTACTTC